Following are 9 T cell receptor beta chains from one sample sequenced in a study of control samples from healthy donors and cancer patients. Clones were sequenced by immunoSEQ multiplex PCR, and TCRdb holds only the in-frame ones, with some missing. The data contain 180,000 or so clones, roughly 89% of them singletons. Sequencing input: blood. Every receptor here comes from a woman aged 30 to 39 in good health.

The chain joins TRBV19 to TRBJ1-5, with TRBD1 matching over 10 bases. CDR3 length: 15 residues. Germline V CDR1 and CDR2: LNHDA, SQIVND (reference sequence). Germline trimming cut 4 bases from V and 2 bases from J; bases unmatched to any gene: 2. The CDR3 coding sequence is TGTGCCAGTAGTAGAGGACAGGGGGGCAATCAGCCCCAGCATTTT. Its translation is CASSRGQGGNQPQHF.

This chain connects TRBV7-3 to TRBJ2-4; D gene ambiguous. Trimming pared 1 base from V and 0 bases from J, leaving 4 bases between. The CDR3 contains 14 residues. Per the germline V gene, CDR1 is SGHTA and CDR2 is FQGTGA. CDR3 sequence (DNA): TGTGCCAGCAGCTTAAGTGGAGCCAAAAACATTCAGTACTTC. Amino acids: CASSLSGAKNIQYF.

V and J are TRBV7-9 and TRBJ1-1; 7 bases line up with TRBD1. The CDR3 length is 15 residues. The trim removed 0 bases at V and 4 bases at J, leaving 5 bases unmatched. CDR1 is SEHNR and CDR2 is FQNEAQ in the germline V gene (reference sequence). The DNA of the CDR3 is TGTGCCAGCAGCTTAGCGGCAGGGGGAGGCACTGAAGCTTTCTTT. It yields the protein CASSLAAGGGTEAFF. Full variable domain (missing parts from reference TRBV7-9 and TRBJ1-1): DTGVSQNPRHKITKRGQNVTFRCDPISEHNRLYWYRQTLGQGPEFLTYFQNEAQLEKSRLLSDRFSAERPKGSFSTLEIQRTEQGDSAMYLCASSLAAGGGTEAFFGQGTRLTVV.

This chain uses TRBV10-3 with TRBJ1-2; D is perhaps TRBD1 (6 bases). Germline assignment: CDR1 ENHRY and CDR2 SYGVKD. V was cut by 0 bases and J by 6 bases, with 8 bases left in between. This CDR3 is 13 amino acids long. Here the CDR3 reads CAISESRTDGYTF. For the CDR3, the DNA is TGTGCCATCAGTGAGTCCCGGACAGATGGCTACACCTTC.

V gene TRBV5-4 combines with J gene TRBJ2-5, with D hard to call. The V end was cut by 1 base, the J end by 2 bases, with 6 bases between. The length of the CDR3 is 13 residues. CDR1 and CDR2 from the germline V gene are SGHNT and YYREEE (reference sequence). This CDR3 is CASSLWEQETQYF. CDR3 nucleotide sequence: TGTGCCAGCAGCTTGTGGGAACAAGAGACCCAGTACTTC.

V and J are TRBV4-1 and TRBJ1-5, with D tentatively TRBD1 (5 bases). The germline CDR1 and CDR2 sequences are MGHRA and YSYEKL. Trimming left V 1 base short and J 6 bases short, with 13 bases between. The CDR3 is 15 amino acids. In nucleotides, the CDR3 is TGCGCCAGCAGCCAAGTCCCGGGGGGAGGTCAGCCCCAGCATTTT. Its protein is CASSQVPGGGQPQHF.

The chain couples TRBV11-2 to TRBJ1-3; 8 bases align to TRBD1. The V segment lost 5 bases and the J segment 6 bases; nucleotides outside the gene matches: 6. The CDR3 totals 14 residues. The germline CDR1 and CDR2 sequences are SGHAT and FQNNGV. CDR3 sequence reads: CASSARTGKNTIYF. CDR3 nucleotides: TGTGCCAGCAGCGCCCGGACAGGGAAAAACACCATATATTTT.

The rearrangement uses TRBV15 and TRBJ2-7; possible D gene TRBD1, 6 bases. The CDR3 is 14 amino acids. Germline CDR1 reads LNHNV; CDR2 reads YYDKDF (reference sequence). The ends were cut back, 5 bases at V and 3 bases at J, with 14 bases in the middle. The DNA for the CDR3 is TGTGCCACCAGCGGGGGCATTACCTTCTACGAGCAGTACTTC. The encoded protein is CATSGGITFYEQYF.

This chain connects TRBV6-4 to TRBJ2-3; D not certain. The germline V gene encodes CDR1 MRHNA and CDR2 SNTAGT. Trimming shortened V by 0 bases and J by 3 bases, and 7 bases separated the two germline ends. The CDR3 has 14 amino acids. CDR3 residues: CASSDSDGTDTQYF. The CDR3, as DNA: TGTGCCAGCAGTGACTCGGACGGGACAGATACGCAGTATTTT.